One and the same sample provided the 22 T cell receptor beta chains below, sequenced in a study of OX40 agonist ivuxolimab in advanced cancers. The protocol was immunoSEQ multiplex PCR, while the TCRdb copy is restricted to in-frame clones and leaves out a portion. The sample yields tens of thousands of clones, under 95% seen once. Sample: CD4+ or CD8+ T cells sorted from blood, taken in a trial of the OX40 agonist ivuxolimab. All receptors come from an adult with an advanced solid tumor such as melanoma, head and neck, liver or kidney cancer.

The gene calls are TRBV29-1 and TRBJ2-1; 8 bases align to TRBD2. Germline V gene data show CDR1 as SQVTM and CDR2 as ANQGSEA. This CDR3 is 12 amino acids long. V lost 4 bases to trimming and J lost 11 bases; unmatched junction nucleotides: 7. Here the CDR3 reads CSVVGRASQQFF. The CDR3 nucleotides are TGCAGCGTTGTCGGGAGGGCCTCTCAGCAGTTCTTC.

V is TRBV6-5 and J is TRBJ2-3; the match to TRBD2 covers 7 bases. V trimming: 8 bases; J trimming: 0 bases; junction bases outside the gene matches: 8. Germline V CDR1 and CDR2: MNHEY, SVGAGI. This CDR3 region has 15 residues. Written as DNA, the CDR3 is TGTGCCAGCCTTCGAGCGGGACGGAGCACAGATACGCAGTATTTT. Translation gives CASLRAGRSTDTQYF.

V and J are TRBV27 and TRBJ1-3, with a possible D match to TRBD1 (5 bases). Germline V gene data show CDR1 as MNHEY and CDR2 as SMNVEV (reference sequence). Trimming took off 7 bases at V and 4 bases at J, with 14 bases between the two ends. The CDR3 has 14 amino acids. CDR3 in DNA: TGTGCCAGCAAGGGGAGGCAGGCGGGAAACACCATATATTTT. Translating it yields CASKGRQAGNTIYF.

CDR3 protein: CASTKRLPTDTQYF. CDR3 in DNA: TGTGCCAGCACCAAAAGGCTACCCACAGATACGCAGTATTTT. The V and J genes are TRBV21-1 and TRBJ2-3. TRBV21-1 is termed a pseudogene. This CDR3 region has 14 residues.

The chain is built from TRBV11-2 and TRBJ1-4, with TRBD1 matching 9 bases. The CDR3 loop spans 13 amino acids. The germline gives CDR1 SGHAT, CDR2 FQNNGV. V gave up 4 bases and J gave up 7 bases; unmatched junction bases: 1. CDR3 nucleotides: TGTGCCAGCAGCTGGGGACAGGGTGAAAAACTGTTTTTT. Translating gives CASSWGQGEKLFF. Variable domain in full (rest from reference TRBV11-2 and TRBJ1-4): EAGVAQSPRYKIIEKRQSVAFWCNPISGHATLYWYQQILGQGPKLLIQFQNNGVVDDSQLPKDRFSAERLKGVDSTLKIQPAKLEDSAVYLCASSWGQGEKLFFGSGTQLSVL.

The rearrangement uses TRBV7-8 and TRBJ2-7; D is perhaps TRBD1 (5 bases). Trimming took 5 bases from V and 3 from J, leaving 14 bases between them. This CDR3 spans 14 amino acids. Germline-derived CDR1 and CDR2 are SGHVS and FQNEAQ. The CDR3 sequence is CASSPDSAIYEQYF. In nucleotides, the CDR3 is TGTGCCAGCAGCCCAGACAGCGCGATCTACGAGCAGTACTTC.

This chain links TRBV7-3 with TRBJ2-1; perhaps TRBD2 as D (5 bases). CDR3 length equals 14 residues. CDR1 is SGHTA and CDR2 is FQGTGA in the germline V gene. V gave up 5 bases and J gave up 9 bases, with 17 bases separating them. The CDR3 is CASSPLGRAGEQFF. The CDR3 DNA sequence: TGTGCCAGCAGCCCGCTAGGACGGGCGGGTGAGCAGTTCTTC.

The CDR3 loop reads CASSLAGKLTDTQYF. The CDR3 bases are TGTGCCAGCAGCTTAGCGGGGAAACTCACAGATACGCAGTATTTT. This chain connects TRBV7-2 to TRBJ2-3; D is unclear. Trimming removed 0 bases at V and 2 bases at J, with 9 bases between. The length of the CDR3 is 15 residues. The V gene's germline CDR1 is SGHTA and CDR2 FQGNSA.

The V call is TRBV15, the J call TRBJ1-3; 8 nucleotides line up with TRBD1. Trimming took 3 bases from V and 0 from J; bases not matched to a gene: 1. The germline V gene encodes CDR1 LNHNV and CDR2 YYDKDF (reference sequence). This CDR3 region has 15 residues. In DNA, the CDR3 is TGTGCCACCAGCAGGACAGGGGACTCTGGAAACACCATATATTTT. Protein: CATSRTGDSGNTIYF.

V and J are TRBV28 and TRBJ1-1; no clear D. The germline gives CDR1 MDHEN, CDR2 SYDVKM. The CDR3 runs to 14 residues. The V end lost 5 bases, the J end lost 1 base, and 11 bases lay between the germline ends. The CDR3 here is CASSRRVGNTEAFF. CDR3 coding DNA: TGTGCCAGCAGTCGGAGGGTTGGGAACACTGAAGCTTTCTTT.

The chain couples TRBV18 to TRBJ1-5; 10 nucleotides agree with TRBD1. This CDR3 has 15 amino acids. Germline values: CDR1 KGHSH, CDR2 LQKENI. With 2 bases clipped from V and 5 bases from J, the junction kept 3 bases outside the gene matches. CDR3 loop: CASSPRDRGHQPQHF. CDR3 bases: TGTGCCAGCTCACCAAGGGACAGGGGCCATCAGCCCCAGCATTTT.

The rearrangement joins TRBV9 to TRBJ2-7, with 15 bases identical to TRBD2. The CDR3 runs to 18 residues. Germline V gives CDR1 SGDLS, CDR2 YYNGEE. V was pared by 0 bases and J by 2 bases, with 6 bases of the junction left unmatched. CDR3 DNA: TGTGCCAGCAGCGTAGGGTCAGGACTAGCGGGAGGGGCCTACGAGCAGTACTTC. It yields the protein CASSVGSGLAGGAYEQYF.

This rearrangement joins TRBV7-9 to TRBJ1-1, with D possibly matching TRBD1 (5 bases). Germline CDR1 reads SEHNR; CDR2 reads FQNEAQ (reference sequence). This CDR3 region has 15 residues. The ends were cut back, 0 bases at V and 5 bases at J, with 13 bases in the middle. The CDR3 nucleotides read TGTGCCAGCAGCTTAGCCCCGGGGCGGGTGACTGAAGCTTTCTTT. It yields the protein CASSLAPGRVTEAFF.

The chain uses TRBV6-6 and TRBJ1-4; D not certain. This CDR3 has 12 amino acids. Germline assignment: CDR1 MNHNY and CDR2 SVGAGI (reference sequence). V lost 0 bases and J 8 bases, leaving 4 bases between the germline ends. The CDR3 region has the DNA TGTGCCAGCAGTTACTCGAACGAAAAACTGTTTTTT. Amino acids: CASSYSNEKLFF.

This chain links TRBV18 with TRBJ2-5, with D unclear. The CDR3 is 14 amino acids. Germline CDR1 KGHSH, CDR2 LQKENI. The germline V and J ends were trimmed by 3 bases and 1 base, with 9 bases remaining between them. The CDR3 sequence: CASSPQVVQETQYF. For the CDR3, the DNA is TGTGCCAGCTCACCGCAGGTCGTCCAAGAGACCCAGTACTTC.

The gene calls are TRBV11-3 and TRBJ2-7; unclear D gene. The CDR3 extends over 12 amino acids. V dropped 3 bases and J dropped 0 bases, with 3 bases sitting between them. The germline CDR1 and CDR2 sequences are SGHNT and YENEEA. In DNA form, the CDR3 reads TGTGCCAGCAGCTTTAACTCCTACGAGCAGTACTTC. Protein sequence: CASSFNSYEQYF.

V and J are TRBV7-2 and TRBJ1-2; D is possibly TRBD1 (5 bases). The CDR3 loop spans 12 amino acids. Germline CDR1 is SGHTA and CDR2 is FQGNSA. With 4 bases removed from V and 5 bases from J, the gap between germline ends came to 8 bases. For the CDR3, the DNA is TGTGCCAGCAGCTCCACAGGATATGGCTACACCTTC. This sequence encodes CASSSTGYGYTF.

About this clone itself: Mismatch with germline at one junction end may stem from a read error. Other nucleotide sequences from this sample produce the same CDR3. V usage is TRBV5-1 and J usage is TRBJ2-3; TRBD1 might be the D (6 bases). The CDR3 consists of 18 residues. Germline CDR1 reads SGHRS; CDR2 reads YFSETQ. Written as DNA, the CDR3 is TGCGCCAGCAGCTCTCAAACCGGGACACCGTTTAGCACAGATACGCAATATTTT. This gives the protein CASSSQTGTPFSTDTQYF. Full variable domain (rest looked up from reference TRBV5-1 and TRBJ2-3): KAGVTQTPRYLIKTRGQQVTLSCSPISGHRSVSWYQQTPGQGLQFLFEYFSETQRNKGNFPGRFSGRQFSNSRSEMNVSTLELGDSALYLCASSSQTGTPFSTDTQYFGPGTRLTVL.

J is TRBJ2-1 and V is TRBV28, with D perhaps matching TRBD2 (5 bases). The CDR3 extends over 14 amino acids. Germline V lookup: CDR1 MDHEN, CDR2 SYDVKM. Trimming removed 5 bases from V and 2 bases from J, with 10 bases in between. The CDR3 bases are TGTGCCAGCAGTACCTCCGGGGCCTACAATGAGCAGTTCTTC. Translating gives CASSTSGAYNEQFF.

The gene calls are TRBV7-9 and TRBJ2-7; no reliable D call. Germline V gives CDR1 SEHNR, CDR2 FQNEAQ (reference sequence). The CDR3 is 13 residues long. V lost 5 bases, J lost 1 base, and 9 bases lay in between. The CDR3 reads CASSPFQSYEQYF. CDR3 DNA sequence: TGTGCCAGCAGCCCATTTCAATCCTACGAGCAGTACTTC.

The CDR3 reads CASSLQGGQNQPQHF. In nucleotides, the CDR3 is TGTGCCAGCAGTTTACAGGGAGGGCAAAATCAGCCCCAGCATTTT. The chain employs TRBV28 and TRBJ1-5, with TRBD1 as a possible D gene (5 bases). CDR3 length: 15 amino acids. Germline V gene sequence: CDR1 MDHEN, CDR2 SYDVKM. Trimming took 2 bases from V and 4 from J, leaving 12 bases between them.

This clone was seen once. The V call is TRBV28, the J call TRBJ2-5, with D possibly called TRBD1 or TRBD2 (5 bases each). Germline CDR1 reads MDHEN; CDR2 reads SYDVKM. The germline V and J ends were trimmed by 4 bases and 5 bases, with 17 bases remaining between them. CDR3 length equals 15 residues. CDR3 region: CASSSRDPGSETQYF. CDR3 sequence (DNA): TGTGCCAGCAGTTCCCGGGACCCGGGGAGTGAGACCCAGTACTTC. The complete variable domain, with remaining parts taken from reference TRBV28 and TRBJ2-5, reads DVKVTQSSRYLVKRTGEKVFLECVQDMDHENMFWYRQDPGLGLRLIYFSYDVKMKEKGDIPEGYSVSREKKERFSLILESASTNQTSMYLCASSSRDPGSETQYFGPGTRLLVL.